A single sample is the source of the 27 T cell receptor beta chains below, sequenced in a study of regulatory T cells in long-lasting Graves disease. Time point described: newly diagnosed GD, antithyroid drugs for less than 3 months. From RNA extracted from PBMCs, the TCR library was made. Researchers made TCR beta libraries by using iRepertoire HTBI primers and running Arm-PCR on CDR3 regions. Each CDR3 protein gets one entry after TCRdb re-called the multiplex PCR reads with MiXCR. In the table there are about 540,000 distinct CDR3 sequences, less than 15% of which are singletons. This same sample was also taken into another study, of T cells in Graves' hyperthyroidism and ophthalmopathy.

This specimen consisted of peripheral blood mononuclear cells (PBMCs), obtained at new diagnosis, from a patient treated with antithyroid drugs. Receptors were obtained from a man aged 30 to 45 with Graves disease.

The gene calls are TRBV2 and TRBJ2-7; 10 bases match TRBD2. V lost 7 bases to trimming and J lost 4 bases; unmatched junction nucleotides: 7. The CDR3 extends over 14 amino acids. The germline CDR1 and CDR2 sequences are SNHLY and FYNNEI. The CDR3, as DNA: TGTGCCAGCACGGGTCCAGCGGGAGGGTACGAGCAGTACTTC. This codes for CASTGPAGGYEQYF.

This clonotype was detected many times. The chain links TRBV9 to TRBJ1-2; 7 nucleotides agree with TRBD1. With 4 bases clipped from V and 3 bases from J, the junction kept 9 bases outside the gene matches. CDR3 size: 15 residues. Germline V gene sequence: CDR1 SGDLS, CDR2 YYNGEE. CDR3 protein: CASSSQGGSYYGYTF. The CDR3 nucleotides read TGTGCCAGCAGCTCCCAAGGGGGCAGCTACTATGGCTACACCTTC.

This clonotype has a count of ten or more. This chain links TRBV24-1 with TRBJ2-1; 8 bases map to TRBD2. J was trimmed by 9 bases and V by 5 bases; bases with no gene match: 8. The CDR3 runs 14 residues. Looked up from germline, CDR1 is KGHDR and CDR2 is SFDVKD. For the CDR3, the DNA is TGTGCCACCAGTGCCAGGACTAGCAGTGCTGAGCAGTTCTTC. Translating it yields CATSARTSSAEQFF.

The rearrangement joins TRBV6-5 to TRBJ2-7; 10 nucleotides agree with TRBD1. V dropped 2 bases and J dropped 2; count of bases not matched to a gene: 9. The CDR3 contains 17 residues. The germline gives CDR1 MNHEY, CDR2 SVGAGI. As DNA, the CDR3 is TGTGCCAGCAGTTACGCCGGGACAGGGGTTCACACCTACGAGCAGTACTTC. The encoded protein is CASSYAGTGVHTYEQYF.

This clonotype was seen ten or more times. The genes are TRBV27 and TRBJ2-5; TRBD2 matches at 8 bases. The CDR3 loop spans 15 amino acids. Trimming at V came to 3 bases and at J to 5 bases, leaving 8 bases not matched to a gene. Germline loops: CDR1 MNHEY, CDR2 SMNVEV (reference sequence). The CDR3 DNA is TGTGCCAGCAGTTTCCACGCCCTAGCGGGTGAGACCCAGTACTTC. Translated, it gives CASSFHALAGETQYF.

The chain uses TRBV27 and TRBJ1-1; no reliable D call. The CDR3 spans 15 residues. V was cut by 11 bases and J by 0 bases, with 19 bases left in between. CDR1 is MNHEY, CDR2 SMNVEV, per germline (reference sequence). Here the CDR3 reads CAQQLSSAMNTEAFF. Written as DNA, the CDR3 is TGTGCCCAGCAGTTATCATCGGCCATGAACACTGAAGCTTTCTTT.

This clonotype was counted many times. This sequence joins TRBV11-2 and TRBJ1-5; TRBD1 matches 7 bases. Germline V gene lookup returns CDR1 SGHAT and CDR2 FQNNGV. The CDR3 covers 13 residues. The V and J ends lost 5 bases and 9 bases, in that order; junction bases with no gene match: 7. The CDR3 DNA follows: TGTGCCAGCAGCCCTGACAGGGTAGGGCCCCAGCATTTT. It encodes CASSPDRVGPQHF.

This clonotype was seen at least ten times. V gene TRBV28 combines with J gene TRBJ1-2, with D tentatively TRBD1 (5 bases). Germline values: CDR1 MDHEN, CDR2 SYDVKM. The V end was cut by 5 bases, the J end by 1 base, with 14 bases between. The CDR3 consists of 15 residues. The CDR3 reads CASSRGRRHNYGYTF. The DNA of the CDR3 is TGTGCCAGCAGTAGGGGTAGACGGCATAACTATGGCTACACCTTC.

The sample holds many counts of this clonotype. V usage is TRBV2 and J usage is TRBJ2-3; D perhaps matches TRBD1 (7 bases). Per germline, CDR1 SNHLY and CDR2 FYNNEI. The CDR3 extends over 15 amino acids. Deletions cut 6 bases from V and 6 bases from J, with 19 bases between. CDR3 amino acids: CASRRTGGGRDTQYF. CDR3 nucleotides: TGTGCCAGCAGGAGGACAGGAGGGGGACGGGATACGCAGTATTTT.

Remarks on this clonotype: This could be a read error, since a much larger clone is one nucleotide away. This chain links TRBV29-1 with TRBJ2-2, with D perhaps matching TRBD1 (7 bases). The CDR3 loop spans 13 amino acids. The germline gives CDR1 SQVTM, CDR2 ANQGSEA. The CDR3 loop is CSVGQGGTGGLFF. DNA of the CDR3: TGCAGCGTTGGGCAGGGGGGCACCGGGGGGCTGTTTTTT.

There are many counts of this clonotype. V and J are TRBV7-9 and TRBJ1-1; perhaps TRBD1 as D (5 bases). The CDR3 has 14 amino acids. Trimming left V 5 bases short and J 3 bases short, with 13 bases between. Germline V lookup: CDR1 SEHNR, CDR2 FQNEAQ (reference sequence). CDR3 sequence reads: CASSLGAFYTEAFF. The CDR3 DNA sequence: TGTGCCAGCAGCCTCGGGGCCTTCTACACTGAAGCTTTCTTT.

This clonotype was observed many times. The V call is TRBV24-1, the J call TRBJ2-1, with D perhaps matching TRBD2 (6 bases). Per germline, CDR1 KGHDR and CDR2 SFDVKD. The CDR3 extends over 16 amino acids. Trimming shortened V by 1 base and J by 2 bases, and 11 bases separated the two germline ends. CDR3 in amino acids: CATSDLSSATYNEQFF. DNA for the CDR3: TGTGCCACCAGTGATTTATCTAGCGCTACCTACAATGAGCAGTTCTTC.

This clonotype was detected many times. At one end the junction does not follow the germline gene, possibly because of a read error. The chain carries TRBV5-1 and TRBJ2-1; D ambiguous. The CDR3 has 16 residues. The germline V gene encodes CDR1 SGHRS and CDR2 YFSETQ. CDR3 protein: CASSPNAESSYNEQFF. The CDR3 bases are TGTGCCAGCAGCCCGAACGCAGAGAGCTCCTACAATGAGCAGTTCTTC.

This clonotype was observed a few times. The V and J genes are TRBV27 and TRBJ1-5; a possible D gene is TRBD1 (6 bases). Looked up from germline, CDR1 is MNHEY and CDR2 is SMNVEV (reference sequence). The CDR3 is 13 residues long. Deletions cut 8 bases from V and 7 bases from J, with 15 bases between. CDR3 sequence reads: CASWGQGGQPQHF. The CDR3 nucleotides are TGTGCCAGCTGGGGGCAGGGAGGGCAGCCCCAGCATTTT.

This clonotype showed up many times. The V gene is TRBV20-1, the J gene TRBJ2-7, with D maybe TRBD1 (5 bases). Trimming removed 6 bases at V and 0 bases at J, with 9 bases between. The CDR3 runs to 12 residues. Germline CDR1 and CDR2: DFQATT and SNEGSKA (reference sequence). The CDR3 loop reads CSAPRDSYEQYF. CDR3 nucleotides: TGCAGTGCACCCAGGGACTCCTACGAGCAGTACTTC.

The sample holds many counts of this clonotype. The rearrangement joins TRBV27 to TRBJ1-1; D gene ambiguous. Trimming took off 0 bases at V and 3 bases at J, with 5 bases between the two ends. Germline lookup yields CDR1 MNHEY and CDR2 SMNVEV (reference sequence). CDR3 length: 13 amino acids. The DNA of the CDR3 is TGTGCCAGCAGTTTATCGTGGGACACTGAAGCTTTCTTT. The encoded protein is CASSLSWDTEAFF.

Ten or more counts support this clonotype. The chain couples TRBV12-3 or TRBV12-4 to TRBJ2-7; 10 nucleotides agree with TRBD2. The CDR3 runs to 14 residues. V was pared by 9 bases and J by 3 bases, with 8 bases of the junction left unmatched. The CDR3 DNA follows: TGTGCCAGTCGGAGGGCTAGCGGGAGCTACGAGCAGTACTTC. Translating it yields CASRRASGSYEQYF.

This clonotype was picked up many times. J is TRBJ2-1 and V is TRBV5-1; D uncertain. Between the trimmed V and J ends, which lost 0 bases and 10 bases, there was a span of 5 bases. Germline V lookup: CDR1 SGHRS, CDR2 YFSETQ. This CDR3 has 11 amino acids. The CDR3 sequence: CASSLGAEQFF. Here the CDR3 DNA reads TGCGCCAGCAGCTTGGGAGCCGAGCAGTTCTTC.

This clonotype was picked up many times. The CDR3 loop reads CASSGSDKFDLSSGANVLTF. CDR3 DNA: TGTGCCAGCAGTGGCTCAGACAAGTTCGATCTCAGCTCTGGGGCCAACGTCCTGACTTTC. V usage is TRBV12-3 or TRBV12-4 and J usage is TRBJ2-6; D uncertain. Between the trimmed V and J ends, which lost 5 bases and 0 bases, there was a span of 23 bases. CDR3 length equals 20 residues.

This clonotype was recorded many times. CDR3 in DNA: TGTGCCAGCATCTCGGACGGGGTGAATAATGAAAAACTGTTTTTT. This sequence encodes CASISDGVNNEKLFF. The chain uses TRBV28 and TRBJ1-4; D remains unclear. V lost 7 bases and J lost 4, with 16 bases in between. Germline V gene lookup returns CDR1 MDHEN and CDR2 SYDVKM. This CDR3 is built from 15 residues.

DNA for the CDR3: TGTGCCATCAGTGAGCTCGAGGACAGGGATTACAATGAGCAGTTCTTC. This sequence encodes CAISELEDRDYNEQFF. The chain employs TRBV10-3 and TRBJ2-1, with 8 bases fitting TRBD1. Germline CDR1 reads ENHRY; CDR2 reads SYGVKD. The CDR3 has 16 residues. Unmatched junction bases numbered 7, after V lost 2 bases and J lost 4 bases.

This clonotype was observed a few times. The chain combines TRBV13 with TRBJ1-5; 9 nucleotides align to TRBD1. After removal of 5 bases from V and 4 bases from J, the junction contained 12 bases not matched to a gene. This CDR3 comprises 17 residues. Germline V gene sequence: CDR1 PRHDT, CDR2 FYEKMQ (reference sequence). The CDR3 here is CASSLRRTGDLNQPQHF. For the CDR3, the DNA is TGTGCCAGCAGCCTAAGAAGGACAGGGGACCTTAATCAGCCCCAGCATTTT.

At least ten counts were recorded for this clonotype. This chain links TRBV20-1 with TRBJ1-1; possible D gene TRBD1, 5 bases. V shed 3 bases and J shed 5 bases, with 34 bases lying between them. Germline lookup yields CDR1 DFQATT and CDR2 SNEGSKA (reference sequence). This CDR3 is 20 amino acids long. The CDR3 region is CSASNVESGTSVGWGTEAFF. The DNA of the CDR3 is TGCAGTGCTAGTAACGTGGAATCGGGGACCTCGGTAGGTTGGGGTACTGAAGCTTTCTTT.

This clonotype was seen repeatedly, ten times or more. The chain employs TRBV12-3 or TRBV12-4 and TRBJ2-2; D is uncertain. The CDR3 is 16 amino acids. Trimming stripped 5 bases from V and 1 base from J, with 14 bases between. CDR3 sequence: CASSPVRYQNTGELFF. Here the CDR3 DNA reads TGTGCCAGCAGTCCCGTCCGGTACCAGAACACCGGGGAGCTGTTTTTT.

This clonotype was counted ten times or more. The CDR3 region is CASGLQGINEKLFF. CDR3 in DNA: TGTGCCAGCGGCTTACAGGGGATTAATGAAAAACTGTTTTTT. The chain couples TRBV2 to TRBJ1-4, with 7 positions matching TRBD1. Germline V gives CDR1 SNHLY, CDR2 FYNNEI. Unmatched junction bases numbered 7, after V lost 8 bases and J lost 4 bases. CDR3 length: 14 amino acids.

This clonotype was detected ten times or more. The chain uses TRBV16 and TRBJ2-1, with a tentative D call TRBD1 (6 bases). The V end lost 0 bases, the J end lost 9 bases, and 15 bases lay between the germline ends. The CDR3 sequence is 15 residues long. Germline V CDR1 and CDR2: KGHSY, FQNENV. The DNA of the CDR3 is TGTGCCAGCAGCCAATCCCGGCAGGGGCTATCTGAGCAGTTCTTC. Translated, it gives CASSQSRQGLSEQFF.

This clonotype was recorded many times. This chain joins TRBV19 and TRBJ1-2, with 8 bases lining up with TRBD1. The CDR3 spans 16 residues. Germline V CDR1 and CDR2: LNHDA, SQIVND (reference sequence). Unmatched junction bases numbered 4, after V lost 1 base and J lost 0 bases. The CDR3 protein is CASSIGQGNSNYGYTF. The CDR3 region has the DNA TGTGCCAGTAGTATAGGACAGGGGAATTCTAACTATGGCTACACCTTC. Full variable domain (remainder filled in from reference TRBV19 and TRBJ1-2): DGGITQSPKYLFRKEGQNVTLSCEQNLNHDAMYWYRQDPGQGLRLIYYSQIVNDFQKGDIAEGYSVSREKKESFPLTVTSAQKNPTAFYLCASSIGQGNSNYGYTFGSGTRLTVV.